The rows below give T cell receptor beta chains drawn from one sample of a study of type 1 and type 2 diabetes patients. Via MiXCR, TCRdb re-called the multiplex PCR reads, giving one row per CDR3 protein. The sample has some 250,000 distinct CDR3 sequences; around 47% are singletons. Specimen: peripheral blood mononuclear cells (PBMCs). These receptors were taken from a man aged 18 to 30 with type 2 diabetes. Each CDR3 is given with its conserved first and last residue. D genes are given only for firm matches. Clone size is not always given. Where it is, it says once, few, many or a class for expanded clones.

v_call	j_call	d_call	clone_size	cdr3_nt	cdr3_aa
TRBV2	TRBJ1-4	.	few	TGTGCCAGCAGTGTGGGCAGGTTAAATGAAAAACTGTTTTTT	CASSVGRLNEKLFF
TRBV14	TRBJ2-3	TRBD2	few	TGTGCCAGCAGCCAAGGTCCCAGCGGGAATCGCACAGATACGCAGTATTTT	CASSQGPSGNRTDTQYF
TRBV2	TRBJ2-7	.	.	TGTGCCAGCACCGAGACAATTAAGTCACATTCCTACGAGCAGTACTTC	CASTETIKSHSYEQYF
TRBV20-1	TRBJ1-1	.	few	TGCAGTGCTAGATCCGGGACGGCGAACACTGAAGCTTTCTTT	CSARSGTANTEAFF
TRBV29-1	TRBJ1-1	.	few	TGCAGCGTTGGCGCAGGAACGAACACTGAAGCTTTCTTT	CSVGAGTNTEAFF
TRBV6-5	TRBJ2-3	.	.	TGTGCCAGTAGTACAAACAGGGGGGGGGAATTGGATACGCAGTATTTT	CASSTNRGGELDTQYF
TRBV19	TRBJ1-4	TRBD1	.	TGTGCCAGTAGTATACCGGGACAGTTCAATGAAAAACTGTTTTTT	CASSIPGQFNEKLFF
TRBV12-3/TRBV12-4	TRBJ2-3	.	.	TGTGCCAGCAGTTTAGGGAGTTTGGCAGATACGCAGTATTTT	CASSLGSLADTQYF
TRBV6-1	TRBJ2-7	.	many	TGTGCCAGCAGACCGACCGGTACCTACGAGCAGTACTTC	CASRPTGTYEQYF
TRBV19	TRBJ2-5	TRBD1	many	TGTGCCAGTAGGCCGTGGCACGACAGGGGAACGGAGACCCAGTACTTC	CASRPWHDRGTETQYF
TRBV7-2	TRBJ2-7	.	many	TGTGCCAGCAGCTTAATGGTGACAGGCTCCTACGAGCAGTACTTC	CASSLMVTGSYEQYF
TRBV19	TRBJ2-6	.	.	TGTGCCAGTAGTATAAGGGTAGCGGGGGCCAACGTCCTGACTTTC	CASSIRVAGANVLTF
TRBV15	TRBJ2-4	.	.	TGTGCCACCAGCAGAGGTTGGGGGCGGAAAAACATTCAGTACTTC	CATSRGWGRKNIQYF
TRBV6-4	TRBJ2-1	TRBD2	.	TGTGCCAGCAGTGACTCGACTAGCGGGTACAATGAGCAGTTCTTC	CASSDSTSGYNEQFF
TRBV6-2/TRBV6-3	TRBJ2-7	.	.	TGTGCCAGCAGTTATAAAGCAACCTACGAGCAGTACTTC	CASSYKATYEQYF
TRBV4-3	TRBJ2-7	.	.	TGCGCCAGCAGCCAAGATGGGGGCTCCGAGCAGTACTTC	CASSQDGGSEQYF
TRBV7-7	TRBJ1-4	.	.	TGTGCTAGCAGCTTAGCTGGGCAGACTAATGAAAAACTGTTTTTT	CASSLAGQTNEKLFF
TRBV12-5	TRBJ2-7	.	.	TGTGCTAGTGGTTTCTCCCGCTCCTACGAGCAGTACTTC	CASGFSRSYEQYF
TRBV5-1	TRBJ2-1	TRBD2	few	TGCGCCAGCAGCTTGTTTGGGACTAGAGACGGCAATGAGCAGTTCTTC	CASSLFGTRDGNEQFF
TRBV7-2	TRBJ2-7	.	few	TGTGCCAGCAGCTTAGGTGCGCTCCCCAAATCCTACGAGCAGTACTTC	CASSLGALPKSYEQYF
TRBV19	TRBJ1-1	.	few	TGTGCCACCTCCCAATTTGGGGGACGGACGAACACTGAAGCTTTCTTT	CATSQFGGRTNTEAFF
TRBV7-3	TRBJ2-7	TRBD1	.	TGTGCCAGCAGTAACCGGGACAGATACTACGAGCAGTACTTC	CASSNRDRYYEQYF
TRBV29-1	TRBJ1-1	.	few	TGCAGCGTTGAATCGGGAGGATCCACTGAAGCTTTCTTT	CSVESGGSTEAFF
TRBV30	TRBJ2-2	TRBD1	.	TGTGCCTGGAGTAACGACCGGGACAGTAACACCGGGGAGCTGTTTTTT	CAWSNDRDSNTGELFF
TRBV19	TRBJ1-5	TRBD1	few	TGTGCCAGTAAGAGAATTCAAGGGGGCAGGAGCAATCAGCCCCAGCATTTT	CASKRIQGGRSNQPQHF
TRBV2	TRBJ1-2	TRBD1	.	TGTGCCAGCACAACCCGCCCCGGTGACAGGGCCTCCAACTATGGCTACACCTTC	CASTTRPGDRASNYGYTF
TRBV15	TRBJ2-4	TRBD1	.	TGTGCCACCAGCAGACAGGGGGATGGTGGAAACATTCAGTACTTC	CATSRQGDGGNIQYF
TRBV7-4	TRBJ2-1	.	.	TGTGCCAGCAGCCTACCCCGGGAACAGGGCTACAATGAGCAGTTCTTC	CASSLPREQGYNEQFF
TRBV18	TRBJ2-5	.	.	TGTGCCAGCTCACCAATGGGCGGGGAAGAGACCCAGTACTTC	CASSPMGGEETQYF
TRBV6-1	TRBJ2-7	.	.	TGTGCCAGCAGTGAAGGAGCTTTCTACGAGCAGTACTTC	CASSEGAFYEQYF
TRBV15	TRBJ1-5	TRBD1	few	TGTGCCACCAGCTCGACAGGGATTAATCAGCCCCAGCATTTT	CATSSTGINQPQHF
TRBV2	TRBJ1-1	.	.	TGTGCCAGCAGTGAAGCGCTTTTTCGGTTCTTC	CASSEALFRFF
TRBV11-2	TRBJ2-7	.	.	TGTGCCAGCAGCGGACAGGAGGGCTGCGAGCAGTACTTC	CASSGQEGCEQYF
TRBV5-1	TRBJ2-7	TRBD2	once	TGCGCCAGCAGCCCGCAGCTGAGAGGGACTAGCGGGAGGGACGAGCAGTACTTC	CASSPQLRGTSGRDEQYF
TRBV30	TRBJ1-2	.	.	TGTGCCTGGAAACAGGGAACCTATGGCTACACCTTC	CAWKQGTYGYTF
TRBV12-3/TRBV12-4	TRBJ2-7	.	.	TGTGCCAGCAGGATAGAAGGGTACGAGCAGTACTTC	CASRIEGYEQYF
TRBV7-2	TRBJ2-2	.	.	TGTGCCAGCAGCTTACAAATGACCGGGGAGCTGTCTTTT	CASSLQMTGELSF
TRBV13	TRBJ2-1	.	once	TGTGCCAGCAGCTTAGGGGAGGGCTCCTACAATGAGCAGTTCTTC	CASSLGEGSYNEQFF
TRBV30	TRBJ1-1	.	.	TGTGCCTGGAGTGGAGATGTTGACACTGAAGCTTTCTTT	CAWSGDVDTEAFF
TRBV7-8	TRBJ2-2	TRBD1	few	TGTGCCAGTAGGACAGGGTTCATGGGGGAGCTGTTTTTT	CASRTGFMGELFF
TRBV11-2	TRBJ2-5	.	few	TGTGCCAGCAGCCCGCAAGACTGGTACCAAGAGACCCAGTACTTC	CASSPQDWYQETQYF